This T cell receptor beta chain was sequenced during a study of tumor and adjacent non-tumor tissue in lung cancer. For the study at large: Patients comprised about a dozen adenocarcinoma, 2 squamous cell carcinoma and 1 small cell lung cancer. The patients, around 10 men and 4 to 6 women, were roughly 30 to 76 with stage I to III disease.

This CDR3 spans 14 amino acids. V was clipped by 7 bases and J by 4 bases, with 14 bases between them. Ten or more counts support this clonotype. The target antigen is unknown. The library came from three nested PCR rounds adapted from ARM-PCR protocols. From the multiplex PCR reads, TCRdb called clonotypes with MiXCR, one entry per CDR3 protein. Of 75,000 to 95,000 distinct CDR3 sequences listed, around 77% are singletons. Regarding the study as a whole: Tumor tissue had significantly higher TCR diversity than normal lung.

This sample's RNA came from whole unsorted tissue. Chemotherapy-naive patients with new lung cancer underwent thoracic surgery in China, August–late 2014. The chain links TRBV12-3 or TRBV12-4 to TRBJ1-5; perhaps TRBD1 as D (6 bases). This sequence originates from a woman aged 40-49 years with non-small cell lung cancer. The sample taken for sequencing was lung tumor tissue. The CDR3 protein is CASTMTGGNQPQHF. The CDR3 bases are TGTGCCAGCACCATGACAGGAGGAAATCAGCCCCAGCATTTT.